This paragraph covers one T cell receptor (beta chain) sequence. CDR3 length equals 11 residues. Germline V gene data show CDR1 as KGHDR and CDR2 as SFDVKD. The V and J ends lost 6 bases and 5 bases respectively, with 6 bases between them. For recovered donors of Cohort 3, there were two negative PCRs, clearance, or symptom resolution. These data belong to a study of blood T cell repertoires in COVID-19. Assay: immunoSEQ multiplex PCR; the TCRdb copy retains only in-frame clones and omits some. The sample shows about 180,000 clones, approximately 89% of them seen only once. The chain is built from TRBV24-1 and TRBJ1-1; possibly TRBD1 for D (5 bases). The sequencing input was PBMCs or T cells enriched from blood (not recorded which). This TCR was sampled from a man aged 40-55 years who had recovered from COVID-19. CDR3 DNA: TGTGCCACCAGTCGGGGGACTGAAGCTTTCTTT. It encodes CATSRGTEAFF.